This is a list of T cell receptor beta chains from one sample in a study of shared clonotypes between healthy human individuals. Sequenced by immunoSEQ multiplex PCR; TCRdb stores in-frame clones only, minus some. In the table there are some 1.5 million clones, roughly 96% of which are singletons. Sequencing was performed on naive CD4+ T cells sorted from blood. These receptors came from a man aged 30 to 45 in good health. Both conserved end residues are part of each CDR3. Each record gives: V gene, D gene, J gene, clone size, CDR3 protein, CDR3 DNA. The D gene is left open where the match is weak. Clone size is stated in some rows and not others, as once, few, many or a class when expanded.

V gene: TRBV4-3; D gene: TRBD1; J gene: TRBJ1-1; clone size: -; CDR3 protein: CASSPGTGQANTEAFF; CDR3 DNA: TGCGCCAGCAGCCCGGGCACGGGACAGGCAAACACTGAAGCTTTCTTT
V gene: TRBV7-9; D gene: TRBD2; J gene: TRBJ2-4; clone size: -; CDR3 protein: CASSELLAGLAKNIQYF; CDR3 DNA: TGTGCCAGCAGTGAACTTTTAGCGGGACTAGCCAAAAACATTCAGTACTTC
V gene: TRBV6-5; D gene: TRBD2; J gene: TRBJ2-3; clone size: -; CDR3 protein: CATISGSADTQYF; CDR3 DNA: TGTGCCACGATTAGCGGGAGTGCAGATACGCAGTATTTT
V gene: TRBV6-1; D gene: -; J gene: TRBJ1-5; clone size: -; CDR3 protein: CASNRSDRQPQHF; CDR3 DNA: TGTGCCAGCAATCGATCGGATCGTCAGCCCCAGCATTTT
V gene: TRBV6-1; D gene: TRBD1; J gene: TRBJ2-1; clone size: -; CDR3 protein: CASSEFGQGQFF; CDR3 DNA: TGTGCCAGCAGTGAATTTGGACAGGGGCAGTTCTTC
V gene: TRBV14; D gene: -; J gene: TRBJ1-4; clone size: -; CDR3 protein: CASSRFLHEKLFF; CDR3 DNA: TGTGCCAGCAGCCGTTTTCTGCACGAAAAACTGTTTTTT
V gene: TRBV10-1; D gene: -; J gene: TRBJ2-5; clone size: once; CDR3 protein: CASSGQLRETQYF; CDR3 DNA: TGCGCCAGCAGTGGACAGTTAAGAGAGACCCAGTACTTC
V gene: TRBV30; D gene: -; J gene: TRBJ1-5; clone size: -; CDR3 protein: CAWSVYRINSNQPQHF; CDR3 DNA: TGTGCCTGGAGTGTCTATAGAATCAATAGCAATCAGCCCCAGCATTTT
V gene: TRBV18; D gene: -; J gene: TRBJ2-3; clone size: -; CDR3 protein: CASSPRASGRDTQYF; CDR3 DNA: TGTGCCAGCTCACCACGGGCTAGTGGTCGGGATACGCAGTATTTT
V gene: TRBV4-1; D gene: TRBD2; J gene: TRBJ2-3; clone size: -; CDR3 protein: CASSPLPGLAGGPLDTQYF; CDR3 DNA: TGCGCCAGCAGCCCACTCCCGGGACTAGCGGGAGGGCCTTTAGATACGCAGTATTTT
V gene: TRBV18; D gene: TRBD1; J gene: TRBJ2-1; clone size: once; CDR3 protein: CASSQGQDLQFF; CDR3 DNA: TGTGCCAGCTCACAGGGACAGGACCTGCAGTTCTTC
V gene: TRBV10-1; D gene: TRBD1; J gene: TRBJ2-3; clone size: -; CDR3 protein: CASSKGQGGLDTQYF; CDR3 DNA: TGCGCCAGCAGTAAAGGACAGGGGGGTTTGGATACGCAGTATTTT
V gene: TRBV5-4; D gene: -; J gene: TRBJ2-2; clone size: once; CDR3 protein: CASSFGGPSLNTGELFF; CDR3 DNA: TGTGCCAGCAGCTTTGGGGGGCCGAGTTTGAACACCGGGGAGCTGTTTTTT
V gene: TRBV19; D gene: TRBD2; J gene: TRBJ2-3; clone size: -; CDR3 protein: CASSITSGMTDTQYF; CDR3 DNA: TGTGCCAGTAGTATAACTAGCGGGATGACAGATACGCAGTATTTT
V gene: TRBV5-6; D gene: -; J gene: TRBJ2-5; clone size: -; CDR3 protein: CASSLRGWETQYF; CDR3 DNA: TGTGCCAGCAGCTTGCGGGGGTGGGAGACCCAGTACTTC
V gene: TRBV7-2; D gene: -; J gene: TRBJ1-2; clone size: once; CDR3 protein: CASSYYRDSYGYTF; CDR3 DNA: TGTGCCAGCAGCTATTACAGGGATAGCTATGGCTACACCTTC
V gene: TRBV4-1; D gene: -; J gene: TRBJ2-3; clone size: once; CDR3 protein: CASSQAPQGTDTQYF; CDR3 DNA: TGCGCCAGCAGCCAAGCCCCCCAGGGCACAGATACGCAGTATTTT
V gene: TRBV18; D gene: -; J gene: TRBJ1-1; clone size: -; CDR3 protein: CASSPGLRNTEAFF; CDR3 DNA: TGTGCCAGCTCACCAGGGTTACGGAACACTGAAGCTTTCTTT
V gene: TRBV5-1; D gene: TRBD2; J gene: TRBJ2-2; clone size: once; CDR3 protein: CASSLSGKDTGKLFF; CDR3 DNA: TGCGCCAGCAGCTTGAGCGGGAAGGACACCGGGAAGCTGTTTTTT
V gene: TRBV11-2; D gene: TRBD2; J gene: TRBJ2-7; clone size: -; CDR3 protein: CASSPGLGYEQYF; CDR3 DNA: TGTGCCAGCAGCCCGGGACTAGGGTACGAGCAGTACTTC
V gene: TRBV19; D gene: -; J gene: TRBJ2-7; clone size: once; CDR3 protein: CASSHTGLYEQYF; CDR3 DNA: TGTGCCAGTAGTCATACAGGGTTATACGAGCAGTACTTC
V gene: TRBV7-8; D gene: TRBD1; J gene: TRBJ2-5; clone size: -; CDR3 protein: CASSLLNRGYQETQYF; CDR3 DNA: TGTGCCAGCAGCTTATTAAACAGGGGCTACCAAGAGACCCAGTACTTC
V gene: TRBV6-1; D gene: -; J gene: TRBJ1-2; clone size: -; CDR3 protein: CASRTGEIPAYGYTF; CDR3 DNA: TGTGCCAGCAGGACCGGCGAGATACCAGCCTATGGCTACACCTTC
V gene: TRBV9; D gene: TRBD2; J gene: TRBJ2-1; clone size: -; CDR3 protein: CASSVMTSGRRNEQFF; CDR3 DNA: TGTGCCAGCAGCGTTATGACTAGCGGGAGGCGCAATGAGCAGTTCTTC
V gene: TRBV7-2; D gene: -; J gene: TRBJ1-2; clone size: -; CDR3 protein: CASSRRAGGGYTF; CDR3 DNA: TGTGCCAGCAGCAGGCGAGCCGGGGGCGGCTACACCTTC
V gene: TRBV6-1; D gene: -; J gene: TRBJ1-5; clone size: -; CDR3 protein: CASSEIRQKGISRNQPQHF; CDR3 DNA: TGTGCCAGCAGTGAAATCCGACAGAAGGGCATATCTCGCAATCAGCCCCAGCATTTT